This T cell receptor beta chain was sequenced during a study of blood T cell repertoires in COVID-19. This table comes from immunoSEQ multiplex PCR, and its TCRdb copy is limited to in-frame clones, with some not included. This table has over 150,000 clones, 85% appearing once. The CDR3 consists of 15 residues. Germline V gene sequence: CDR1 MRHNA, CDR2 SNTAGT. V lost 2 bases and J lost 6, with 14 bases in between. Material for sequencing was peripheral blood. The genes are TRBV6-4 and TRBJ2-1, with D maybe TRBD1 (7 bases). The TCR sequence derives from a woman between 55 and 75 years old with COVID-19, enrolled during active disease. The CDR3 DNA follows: TGTGCCAGCAGTGACGAGGCAGGGGGGCTCAATGAGCAGTTCTTC. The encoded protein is CASSDEAGGLNEQFF.